The rows below give T cell receptor beta chains drawn from one sample of a study of cytomegalovirus exposure and HLA in healthy donors. Repertoires were generated with immunoSEQ multiplex PCR, while TCRdb's copy carries only in-frame clones and drops some. The profile shows under 150,000 clones, around 83% of them singletons. Specimen: PBMCs. These receptors were taken from a girl aged 2-10 years in good health and CMV-seronegative. Each CDR3 is given with its conserved first and last residue. D genes are given only for firm matches. Size is omitted from some rows. Given values are once, few, many or a class for expanded clones.

CDR3aa	CDR3nt	d_gene	v_gene	j_gene	abundance
CASSLGSGYTF	TGTGCCAGCAGCTTGGGTAGCGGCTACACCTTC	-	TRBV5-6	TRBJ1-2	-
CSVGSRAGQPQHF	TGCAGCGTTGGGTCCAGGGCCGGTCAGCCCCAGCATTTT	-	TRBV29-1	TRBJ1-5	-
CASSSTYRVSSYNEQFF	TGTGCCAGCAGTTCAACCTACAGGGTCAGCTCCTACAATGAGCAGTTCTTC	-	TRBV27	TRBJ2-1	-
CASSSGTVNTGELFF	TGCGCCAGCAGCTCCGGGACAGTAAACACCGGGGAGCTGTTTTTT	TRBD1	TRBV5-1	TRBJ2-2	-
CASSSPGNTEAFF	TGTGCCAGCAGCTCACCAGGGAACACTGAAGCTTTCTTT	-	TRBV7-6	TRBJ1-1	-
CASSQEGQGIYEQYF	TGCGCCAGCAGCCAAGAGGGACAGGGGATCTACGAGCAGTACTTC	TRBD1	TRBV4-3	TRBJ2-7	-
CASSLGIGRGHEQYF	TGTGCCAGCAGTTTAGGTATCGGCAGGGGACACGAGCAGTACTTC	-	TRBV28	TRBJ2-7	once
CASSPGGNYEQYF	TGTGCCAGCAGCCCAGGGGGAAACTACGAGCAGTACTTC	TRBD1	TRBV5-8	TRBJ2-7	-
CASRSGSATDTQYF	TGTGCCAGCCGAAGCGGGAGTGCCACAGATACGCAGTATTTT	TRBD2	TRBV28	TRBJ2-3	-
CASSLGWRDTLSYNEQFF	TGCGCCAGCAGCTTGGGGTGGCGGGATACTTTATCCTACAATGAGCAGTTCTTC	-	TRBV5-1	TRBJ2-1	-
CASTETVFTEAFF	TGCGCCAGTACCGAGACAGTTTTTACTGAAGCTTTCTTT	-	TRBV5-1	TRBJ1-1	-
CASSEQGQSQETQYF	TGTGCCAGCAGTGAACAGGGACAGTCCCAAGAGACCCAGTACTTC	TRBD1	TRBV6-1	TRBJ2-5	-
CASSLRGQGSNQPQHF	TGTGCCAGCAGTTTACGAGGACAGGGTAGCAATCAGCCCCAGCATTTT	TRBD1	TRBV27	TRBJ1-5	-
CASSLSAGGARETQYF	TGTGCCAGCAGCTTATCGGCAGGGGGCGCTCGGGAGACCCAGTACTTC	TRBD1	TRBV7-3	TRBJ2-5	-
CASFSSNQPQHF	TGTGCCAGCTTCTCCAGCAATCAGCCCCAGCATTTT	-	TRBV28	TRBJ1-5	-
CAWTVTGQVGQYF	TGTGCCTGGACAGTGACAGGGCAGGTCGGGCAGTACTTC	TRBD1	TRBV30	TRBJ2-7	-
CASSQYRGQSEQFF	TGTGCCAGCAGTCAATACCGAGGGCAGAGTGAGCAGTTCTTC	-	TRBV6-1	TRBJ2-1	few
CASSISLDTEAFF	TGTGCCAGTAGTATTAGTCTAGACACTGAAGCTTTCTTT	-	TRBV19	TRBJ1-1	-
CASSQGGSRPSTDTQYF	TGTGCCAGCAGCCAAGGCGGCTCGCGGCCGAGCACAGATACGCAGTATTTT	-	TRBV4-2	TRBJ2-3	once
CASSFRVRGANNEQFF	TGTGCCAGCAGCTTCCGCGTGCGGGGGGCGAACAATGAGCAGTTCTTC	TRBD2	TRBV13	TRBJ2-1	once
CASSLATSGSTGELFF	TGTGCCAGCAGCTTAGCGACTAGCGGGAGCACCGGGGAGCTGTTTTTT	TRBD2	TRBV7-9	TRBJ2-2	once
CASSQAAGTYEQYF	TGCGCCAGCAGCCAAGCTGCAGGGACTTACGAGCAGTACTTC	-	TRBV4-1	TRBJ2-7	-
CASSLSGTSGRNEQYF	TGTGCCAGCAGTTTATCAGGGACTAGCGGGAGGAACGAGCAGTACTTC	TRBD2	TRBV27	TRBJ2-7	-
CASSETNRGVPYEQYF	TGTGCCAGCAGTGAAACTAACAGGGGGGTTCCCTACGAGCAGTACTTC	TRBD1	TRBV25-1	TRBJ2-7	few
CASRPSLRTTEAFF	TGTGCCAGCAGACCCAGTCTGCGGACAACTGAAGCTTTCTTT	-	TRBV6-1	TRBJ1-1	few
CASSLVPGGQGPNEQFF	TGTGCCAGCAGCTTAGTCCCGGGGGGACAGGGGCCGAATGAGCAGTTCTTC	TRBD1	TRBV11-2	TRBJ2-1	-
CASSTEETQYF	TGTGCCAGCAGCACAGAAGAGACCCAGTACTTC	-	TRBV2	TRBJ2-5	-
CASSLAAGTSGNTQYF	TGCGCCAGCAGCTTGGCTGCCGGGACTAGCGGGAATACGCAGTATTTT	TRBD2	TRBV5-1	TRBJ2-3	-
CASSLIPGQGIEGYTF	TGTGCCAGCAGCCTAATACCGGGACAGGGGATTGAAGGCTACACCTTC	TRBD1	TRBV5-6	TRBJ1-2	-
CASSQGQLGLGDSSSGANVLTF	TGCGCCAGCAGTCAAGGCCAGCTAGGTTTAGGGGACAGCTCCTCTGGGGCCAACGTCCTGACTTTC	TRBD1	TRBV23-1	TRBJ2-6	-
CASTQLAGGVGEQYF	TGTGCCAGCACCCAATTAGCGGGAGGGGTCGGCGAGCAGTACTTC	TRBD2	TRBV6-5	TRBJ2-7	-
CASSAGVVLEQYF	TGTGCCAGCAGCGCGGGAGTGGTCCTAGAGCAGTACTTC	TRBD2	TRBV2	TRBJ2-5	-
CASSPYTVLAVTYEQYF	TGTGCCAGCAGCCCATATACGGTACTAGCGGTAACCTACGAGCAGTACTTC	TRBD2	TRBV7-9	TRBJ2-7	-
CASSLADIAFYGYTF	TGTGCCAGCAGCTTGGCAGACATCGCTTTCTATGGCTACACCTTC	-	TRBV5-6	TRBJ1-2	-
CASSAGSQGVGTEAFF	TGTGCCAGCAGCGCCGGATCTCAGGGGGTGGGCACTGAAGCTTTCTTT	TRBD1	TRBV9	TRBJ1-1	-
CASSLVTTEEKLFF	TGTGCCAGCAGTTTAGTCACCACCGAGGAAAAACTGTTTTTT	-	TRBV28	TRBJ1-4	-
CASSIGTSTDTQYF	TGTGCCAGTAGTATTGGGACTAGCACAGATACGCAGTATTTT	-	TRBV19	TRBJ2-3	few
CASSQSTGDNQPQHF	TGTGCCAGCAGTCAGTCGACAGGGGACAATCAGCCCCAGCATTTT	TRBD1	TRBV7-9	TRBJ1-5	-
CASSGPGQESYEQYF	TGTGCCAGCAGCGGACCGGGACAGGAGTCCTACGAGCAGTACTTC	TRBD1	TRBV9	TRBJ2-7	-
CASSWDSYTDTQYF	TGTGCCAGCAGCTGGGACAGCTACACAGATACGCAGTATTTT	TRBD1	TRBV7-9	TRBJ2-3	-
CASSLWTNNEQFF	TGTGCCAGCAGTTTATGGACTAACAATGAGCAGTTCTTC	-	TRBV27	TRBJ2-1	-
CASSVAVPGELFF	TGTGCCAGCAGCGTAGCCGTTCCCGGGGAGCTGTTTTTT	-	TRBV9	TRBJ2-2	-
CASSPNRDSEQFF	TGTGCCAGCTCACCTAACAGGGACAGTGAGCAGTTCTTC	TRBD1	TRBV18	TRBJ2-1	-
CATSSGRRHNEQFF	TGTGCCACCAGTTCCGGGAGGCGCCACAATGAGCAGTTCTTC	TRBD2	TRBV6-5	TRBJ2-1	-
CASREMTDTQYF	TGTGCCAGCCGGGAGATGACAGATACGCAGTATTTT	-	TRBV28	TRBJ2-3	-
CASSLGPAGGQNEQFF	TGCGCCAGCAGCTTAGGTCCAGCGGGGGGGCAGAATGAGCAGTTCTTC	TRBD2	TRBV5-1	TRBJ2-1	once
CASSETLARSNQPQHF	TGTGCCAGCAGTGAAACCCTTGCACGGAGCAATCAGCCCCAGCATTTT	-	TRBV2	TRBJ1-5	few
CASSPGGSYEQYF	TGTGCCAGCTCACCAGGGGGCAGCTACGAGCAGTACTTC	-	TRBV18	TRBJ2-7	-
CASSTRQQGFGSPLHF	TGTGCCAGTAGTACCCGTCAGCAGGGTTTCGGATCACCCCTCCACTTT	-	TRBV19	TRBJ1-6	-
CASSIEGYPKNIQYF	TGTGCCAGTAGTATTGAGGGATACCCCAAAAACATTCAGTACTTC	-	TRBV19	TRBJ2-4	-
CAWSAGLSYEQYF	TGTGCCTGGAGTGCGGGTCTTTCCTACGAGCAGTACTTC	-	TRBV30	TRBJ2-7	-
CAWIANTGELFF	TGTGCCTGGATCGCGAACACCGGGGAGCTGTTTTTT	-	TRBV30	TRBJ2-2	-
CASSPQASGDSTDTQYF	TGTGCCAGCAGCCCTCAAGCTAGCGGGGACAGCACAGATACGCAGTATTTT	TRBD2	TRBV7-2	TRBJ2-3	-
CASSWRYPSYEQYF	TGTGCCAGTAGTTGGAGATACCCCTCCTACGAGCAGTACTTC	-	TRBV19	TRBJ2-7	-
CASLMGGAHNEQFF	TGTGCCAGCTTAATGGGGGGGGCCCACAATGAGCAGTTCTTC	-	TRBV7-9	TRBJ2-1	-
CASSTGEYSGNTIYF	TGTGCCAGCAGCACGGGGGAATACTCTGGAAACACCATATATTTT	-	TRBV6-6	TRBJ1-3	-
CASSFRFGTDTQYF	TGTGCCAGCAGTTTCAGGTTTGGCACAGATACGCAGTATTTT	-	TRBV6-6	TRBJ2-3	once
CASSYGLAGVGEQFF	TGTGCCAGCAGTTACGGACTAGCGGGAGTAGGTGAGCAGTTCTTC	TRBD2	TRBV6-6	TRBJ2-1	-
CASSIYGHHYEQYF	TGCGCCAGCAGTATCTACGGACACCACTACGAGCAGTACTTC	-	TRBV5-1	TRBJ2-7	-